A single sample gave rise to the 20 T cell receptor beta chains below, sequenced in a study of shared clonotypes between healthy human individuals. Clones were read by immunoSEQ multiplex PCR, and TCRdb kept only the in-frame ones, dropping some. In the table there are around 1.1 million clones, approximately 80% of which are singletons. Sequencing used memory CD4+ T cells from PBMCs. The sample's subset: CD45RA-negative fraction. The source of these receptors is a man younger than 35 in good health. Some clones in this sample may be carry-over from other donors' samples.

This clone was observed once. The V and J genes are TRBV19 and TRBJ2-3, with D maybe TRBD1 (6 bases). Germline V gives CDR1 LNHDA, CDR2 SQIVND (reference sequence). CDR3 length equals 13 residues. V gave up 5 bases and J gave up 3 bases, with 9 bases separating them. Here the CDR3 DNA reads TGTGCCAGTAGTTCAACAGGGACAGATACGCAGTATTTT. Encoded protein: CASSSTGTDTQYF.

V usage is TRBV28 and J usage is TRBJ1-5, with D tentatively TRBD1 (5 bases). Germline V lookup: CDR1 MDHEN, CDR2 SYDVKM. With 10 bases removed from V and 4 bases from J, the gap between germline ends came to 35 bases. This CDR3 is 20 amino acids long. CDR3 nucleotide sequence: TGTGCCACCAACCCCCTCCCCCCCATCCGGGGCCCGAAAGGGAATCAGCCCCAGCATTTT. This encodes CATNPLPPIRGPKGNQPQHF.

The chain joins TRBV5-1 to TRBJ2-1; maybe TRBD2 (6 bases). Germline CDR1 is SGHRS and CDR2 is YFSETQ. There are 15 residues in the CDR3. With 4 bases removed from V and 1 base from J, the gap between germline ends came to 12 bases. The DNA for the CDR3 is TGCGCCAGCAGCCCGGGACTCCTTTCCTACAATGAGCAGTTCTTC. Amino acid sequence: CASSPGLLSYNEQFF. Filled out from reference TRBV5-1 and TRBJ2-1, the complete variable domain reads KAGVTQTPRYLIKTRGQQVTLSCSPISGHRSVSWYQQTPGQGLQFLFEYFSETQRNKGNFPGRFSGRQFSNSRSEMNVSTLELGDSALYLCASSPGLLSYNEQFFGPGTRLTVL.

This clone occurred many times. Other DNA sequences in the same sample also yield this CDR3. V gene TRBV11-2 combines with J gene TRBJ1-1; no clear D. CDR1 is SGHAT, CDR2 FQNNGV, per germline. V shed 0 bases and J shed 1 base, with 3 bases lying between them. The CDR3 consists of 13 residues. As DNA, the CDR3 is TGTGCCAGCAGCTTAGATTGGAACACTGAAGCTTTCTTT. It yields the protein CASSLDWNTEAFF. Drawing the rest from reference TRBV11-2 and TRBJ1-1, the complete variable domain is EAGVAQSPRYKIIEKRQSVAFWCNPISGHATLYWYQQILGQGPKLLIQFQNNGVVDDSQLPKDRFSAERLKGVDSTLKIQPAKLEDSAVYLCASSLDWNTEAFFGQGTRLTVV.

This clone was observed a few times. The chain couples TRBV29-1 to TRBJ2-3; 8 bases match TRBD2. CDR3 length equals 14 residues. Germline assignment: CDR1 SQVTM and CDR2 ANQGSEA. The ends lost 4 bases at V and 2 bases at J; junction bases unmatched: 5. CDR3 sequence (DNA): TGCAGCGTTGGACCTAGCGGGTCCACAGATACGCAGTATTTT. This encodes CSVGPSGSTDTQYF.

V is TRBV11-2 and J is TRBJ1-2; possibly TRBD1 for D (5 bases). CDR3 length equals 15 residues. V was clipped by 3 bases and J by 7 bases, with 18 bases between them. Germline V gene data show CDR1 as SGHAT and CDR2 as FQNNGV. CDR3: CASSFRREFGGGYTF. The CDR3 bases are TGTGCCAGCAGCTTTAGGCGGGAGTTCGGGGGTGGCTACACCTTC.

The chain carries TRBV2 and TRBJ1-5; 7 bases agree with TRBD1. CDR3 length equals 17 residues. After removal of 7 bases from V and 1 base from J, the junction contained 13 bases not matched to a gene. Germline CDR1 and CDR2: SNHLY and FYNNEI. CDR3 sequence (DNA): TGTGCCAGCATGGAGGGCCAAGGGGGCCGGAGCAATCAGCCCCAGCATTTT. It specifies CASMEGQGGRSNQPQHF.

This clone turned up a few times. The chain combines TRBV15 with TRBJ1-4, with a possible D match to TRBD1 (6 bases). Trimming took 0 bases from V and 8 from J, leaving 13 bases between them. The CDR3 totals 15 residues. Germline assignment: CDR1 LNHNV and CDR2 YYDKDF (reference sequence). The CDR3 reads CATSRDDWGAEKLFF. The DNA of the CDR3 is TGTGCCACCAGCAGAGATGATTGGGGGGCCGAAAAACTGTTTTTT.

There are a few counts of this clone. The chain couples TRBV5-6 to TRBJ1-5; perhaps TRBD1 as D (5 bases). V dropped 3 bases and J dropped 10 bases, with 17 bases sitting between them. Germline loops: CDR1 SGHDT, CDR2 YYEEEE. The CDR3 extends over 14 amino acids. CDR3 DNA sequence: TGTGCCAGCAGCTGGGGGGACGGCGGGGGACCCCAGCATTTT. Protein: CASSWGDGGGPQHF.

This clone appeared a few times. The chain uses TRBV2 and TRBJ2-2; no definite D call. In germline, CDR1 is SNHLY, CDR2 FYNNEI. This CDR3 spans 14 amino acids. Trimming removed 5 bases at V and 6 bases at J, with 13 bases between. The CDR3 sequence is CASSPWTGAGELFF. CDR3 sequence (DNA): TGTGCCAGCAGTCCGTGGACCGGTGCCGGGGAGCTGTTTTTT.

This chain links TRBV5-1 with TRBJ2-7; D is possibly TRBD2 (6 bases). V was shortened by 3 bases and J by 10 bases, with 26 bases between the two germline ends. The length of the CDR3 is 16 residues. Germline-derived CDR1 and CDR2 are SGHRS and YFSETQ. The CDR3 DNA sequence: TGCGCCAGCAGCTCCGGGACCAGTTGGGCCTTAGCGGCCCAGTACTTC. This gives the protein CASSSGTSWALAAQYF.

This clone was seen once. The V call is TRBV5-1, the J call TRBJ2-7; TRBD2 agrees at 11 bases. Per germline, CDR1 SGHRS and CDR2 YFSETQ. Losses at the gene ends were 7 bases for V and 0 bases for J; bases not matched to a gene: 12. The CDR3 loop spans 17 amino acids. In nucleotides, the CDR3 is TGCGCCAGCCCCAAGGGTAGCGGGAGGGAAAGCTCCTACGAGCAGTACTTC. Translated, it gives CASPKGSGRESSYEQYF. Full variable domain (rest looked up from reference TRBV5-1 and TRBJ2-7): KAGVTQTPRYLIKTRGQQVTLSCSPISGHRSVSWYQQTPGQGLQFLFEYFSETQRNKGNFPGRFSGRQFSNSRSEMNVSTLELGDSALYLCASPKGSGRESSYEQYFGPGTRLTVT.

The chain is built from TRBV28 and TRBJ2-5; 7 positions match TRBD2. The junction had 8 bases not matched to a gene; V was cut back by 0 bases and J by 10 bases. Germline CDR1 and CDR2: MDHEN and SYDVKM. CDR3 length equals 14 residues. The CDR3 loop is CASSLWGRRGVQYF. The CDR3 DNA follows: TGTGCCAGCAGTTTATGGGGGCGTCGGGGGGTCCAGTACTTC.

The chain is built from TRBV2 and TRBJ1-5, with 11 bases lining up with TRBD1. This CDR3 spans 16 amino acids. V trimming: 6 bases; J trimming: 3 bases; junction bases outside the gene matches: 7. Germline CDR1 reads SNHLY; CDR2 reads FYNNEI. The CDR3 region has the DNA TGTGCCAGCAGCGTAGGGGACAGGGGGTACAATCAGCCCCAGCATTTT. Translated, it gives CASSVGDRGYNQPQHF.

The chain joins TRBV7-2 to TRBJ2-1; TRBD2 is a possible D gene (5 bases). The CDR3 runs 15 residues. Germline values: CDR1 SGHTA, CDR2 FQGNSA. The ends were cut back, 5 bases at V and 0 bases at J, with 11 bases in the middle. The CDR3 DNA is TGTGCCAGCAGCGCTGTCCGGGACTCCTACAATGAGCAGTTCTTC. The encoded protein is CASSAVRDSYNEQFF.

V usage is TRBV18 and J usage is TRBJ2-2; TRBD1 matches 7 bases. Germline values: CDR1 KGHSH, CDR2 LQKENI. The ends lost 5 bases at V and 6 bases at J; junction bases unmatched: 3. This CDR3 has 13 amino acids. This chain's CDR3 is CASSTTGAGELFF. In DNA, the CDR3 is TGTGCCAGCTCAACAACAGGGGCCGGGGAGCTGTTTTTT. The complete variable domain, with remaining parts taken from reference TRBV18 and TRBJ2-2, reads NAGVMQNPRHLVRRRGQEARLRCSPMKGHSHVYWYRQLPEEGLKFMVYLQKENIIDESGMPKERFSAEFPKEGPSILRIQQVVRGDSAAYFCASSTTGAGELFFGEGSRLTVL.

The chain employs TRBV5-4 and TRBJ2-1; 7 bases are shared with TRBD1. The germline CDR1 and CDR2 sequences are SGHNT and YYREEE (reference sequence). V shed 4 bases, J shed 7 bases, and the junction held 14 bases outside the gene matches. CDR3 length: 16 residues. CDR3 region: CASSKQGSPSANEQFF. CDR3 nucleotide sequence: TGTGCCAGCAGCAAACAGGGGTCACCCTCTGCGAATGAGCAGTTCTTC.

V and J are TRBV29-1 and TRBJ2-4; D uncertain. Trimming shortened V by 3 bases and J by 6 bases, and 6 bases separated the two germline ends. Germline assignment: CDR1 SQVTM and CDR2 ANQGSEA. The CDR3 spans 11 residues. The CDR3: CSVDPGNIQYF. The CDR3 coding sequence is TGCAGCGTTGACCCGGGAAACATTCAGTACTTC.

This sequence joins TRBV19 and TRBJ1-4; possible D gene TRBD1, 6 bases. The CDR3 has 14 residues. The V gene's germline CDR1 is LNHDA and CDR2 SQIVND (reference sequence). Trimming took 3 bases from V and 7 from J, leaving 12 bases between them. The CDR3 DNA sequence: TGTGCCAGTAGTATTACAGGGAGGGCTGAAAAACTGTTTTTT. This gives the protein CASSITGRAEKLFF.

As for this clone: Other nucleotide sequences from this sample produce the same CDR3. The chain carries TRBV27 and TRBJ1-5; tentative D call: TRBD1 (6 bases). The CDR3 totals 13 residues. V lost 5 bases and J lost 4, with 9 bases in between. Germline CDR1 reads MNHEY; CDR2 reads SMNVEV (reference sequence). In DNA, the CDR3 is TGTGCCAGCAGTCCCGACAGGAATCAGCCCCAGCATTTT. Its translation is CASSPDRNQPQHF.